This T cell receptor beta chain emerged from a study of cytomegalovirus exposure and HLA in healthy donors. The CDR3 consists of 11 residues. Per germline, CDR1 DFQATT and CDR2 SNEGSKA (reference sequence). Germline trimming cut 7 bases from V and 10 bases from J; bases unmatched to any gene: 2. PCR employed 60 Vbeta and 13 Jbeta primers. Profiled with immunoSEQ multiplex PCR; TCRdb holds only in-frame clones, not every one. The table has roughly 59,000 clones, approximately 70% seen once. Sequencing was carried out using PBMCs. This chain joins TRBV20-1 and TRBJ2-1, with TRBD2 matching over 12 bases. The receptor was isolated from a man aged 35 to 55 in good health and CMV-seropositive. In DNA form, the CDR3 reads TGCAGTGTAGGACTAGCGGGAGAGCAGTTCTTC. It encodes CSVGLAGEQFF.